This TCR beta chain was found in a study of control samples from healthy donors and cancer patients. Clones were read by immunoSEQ multiplex PCR, and TCRdb kept only the in-frame ones, dropping some. The data show roughly 150,000 clones, roughly 92% seen once. The V end lost 0 bases, the J end lost 5 bases, and 11 bases lay between the germline ends. The germline CDR1 and CDR2 sequences are SGHVS and FNYEAQ. CDR3 size: 15 residues. This TCR came from a man aged 45 to 65 in good health. Sequenced sample: blood. This chain links TRBV7-6 with TRBJ2-1; TRBD2 might be the D (6 bases). The CDR3 sequence: CASSLAPGRNNEQFF. DNA for the CDR3: TGTGCCAGCAGCTTAGCCCCCGGGAGAAACAATGAGCAGTTCTTC.